The clone carrying this T cell receptor (beta chain) was seen at least ten times. Its specificity is unknown. TCRdb processed the PCR reads anew with MiXCR; each CDR3 protein has one entry. The table has around 65,000 distinct CDR3 sequences, approximately 17% seen once. V trimming: 2 bases; J trimming: 1 base; junction bases outside the gene matches: 4. Looked up from germline, CDR1 is MDHEN and CDR2 is SYDVKM. CDR3 length equals 15 residues. Libraries of naive CD8 T cells were made from 20,000 to 1,000,000 sorted cells. They used 10%, 30% or 50% RNA. Sorting isolated naive CD8 T cells as CD8+CD4-CCR7+CD45RA+ events. This specimen belongs to a study of molecular identifiers for immune sequencing clone quantification. Study as a whole: RNA from 20,000 or 100,000 naive CD8 cells was split five ways in replicates, with four sequenced.

General study findings and limits: Highly expanded clone sizes could end up underestimated if a barcode were shared by identical TCR molecules.

Sequencing was performed on naive CD8+ T cells from blood, with Jurkat cell RNA spiked in. The subset: FACS-sorted CD8+CD4-CCR7+CD45RA+ naive T cells. The gene calls are TRBV28 and TRBJ1-1; TRBD1 agrees at 7 bases. The sequence derives from a human donor in good health. Some libraries in this study had Jurkat cell RNA spiked in. The CDR3 region is CASSLGRTGNTEAFF. The CDR3 DNA follows: TGTGCCAGCAGTTTAGGACGGACAGGGAACACTGAAGCTTTCTTT.